The next 16 T cell receptor beta chains were all read from a single sample in a study of technical replicates of blood from a handful of donors. Sequencing was performed with immunoSEQ multiplex PCR; in TCRdb, only in-frame clones are kept and a portion is missing. The sample has about 72,000 clones; approximately 92% are singletons. The sequencing sample was made of T cells isolated from PBMCs. These receptors originate from a human donor in good health.

Only one count was recorded for this clone. This chain links TRBV7-3 with TRBJ2-2; D remains ambiguous. V lost 2 bases, J lost 1 base, and 5 bases lay in between. Germline lookup yields CDR1 SGHTA and CDR2 FQGTGA. The CDR3 spans 14 residues. CDR3 in amino acids: CASSLYGNTGELFF. CDR3 DNA: TGTGCCAGCAGCTTATACGGGAACACCGGGGAGCTGTTTTTT. Filled out from reference TRBV7-3 and TRBJ2-2, the complete variable domain reads GAGVSQTPSNKVTEKGKYVELRCDPISGHTALYWYRQSLGQGPEFLIYFQGTGAADDSGLPNDRFFAVRPEGSVSTLKIQRTERGDSAVYLCASSLYGNTGELFFGEGSRLTVL.

The chain combines TRBV10-1 with TRBJ1-2; 7 bases are shared with TRBD1. The CDR3 covers 14 residues. The ends lost 4 bases at V and 6 bases at J; junction bases unmatched: 8. Germline-derived CDR1 and CDR2 are WNHNN and SYGVQD (reference sequence). CDR3 amino acids: CASSGKGGLHGYTF. As DNA, the CDR3 is TGCGCCAGCAGTGGAAAAGGGGGCTTACATGGCTACACCTTC.

J is TRBJ2-1 and V is TRBV9, with 11 nucleotides matching TRBD1. CDR1 SGDLS and CDR2 YYNGEE come from the germline V gene. Trimming took 3 bases from V and 4 from J; bases not matched to a gene: 3. The CDR3 spans 15 residues. The CDR3 nucleotides read TGTGCCAGCAGCGCCCGGGACAGGGGGTACAATGAGCAGTTCTTC. It specifies CASSARDRGYNEQFF.

The chain joins TRBV4-1 to TRBJ1-5, with 8 bases lining up with TRBD1. The CDR3 consists of 16 residues. V lost 3 bases and J lost 3; bases outside the gene matches: 7. Per the germline V gene, CDR1 is MGHRA and CDR2 is YSYEKL. The CDR3 reads CASSHQMDRDNQPQHF. In DNA, the CDR3 is TGCGCCAGCAGCCACCAGATGGACAGGGACAATCAGCCCCAGCATTTT.

This sequence joins TRBV7-2 and TRBJ1-2, with D unresolved. V was clipped by 2 bases and J by 8 bases, with 9 bases between them. In germline, CDR1 is SGHTA, CDR2 FQGNSA. CDR3 length: 12 residues. CDR3 nucleotides: TGTGCCAGCAGCTTATATCCGGGGGGCTACACCTTC. Translation gives CASSLYPGGYTF.

The J gene is TRBJ1-2, the V gene TRBV6-1; 7 nucleotides align to TRBD1. CDR3 length: 15 amino acids. V shed 4 bases, J shed 3 bases, and the junction held 8 bases outside the gene matches. The germline V gene has CDR1 MNHNS and CDR2 SASEGT. The CDR3: CASSAGQAYDYGYTF. The DNA of the CDR3 is TGTGCCAGCAGTGCTGGACAGGCCTACGACTATGGCTACACCTTC.

This sequence joins TRBV28 and TRBJ1-5; a weak D match, TRBD1 (6 bases). Per the germline V gene, CDR1 is MDHEN and CDR2 is SYDVKM. This CDR3 has 15 amino acids. The germline V and J ends were trimmed by 3 bases and 9 bases, with 18 bases remaining between them. CDR3 nucleotides: TGTGCCAGCAGTTTGGGGGCCGACGTATCAGCGCCCCAGCATTTT. Protein: CASSLGADVSAPQHF.

The rearrangement joins TRBV27 to TRBJ2-1; D gene uncertain. The germline V gene encodes CDR1 MNHEY and CDR2 SMNVEV (reference sequence). The CDR3 totals 13 residues. The ends were cut back, 3 bases at V and 5 bases at J, with 8 bases in the middle. Here the CDR3 reads CASSFTADNEQFF. The DNA for the CDR3 is TGTGCCAGCAGTTTCACTGCTGACAATGAGCAGTTCTTC.

CDR3 sequence: CASSFVLWTGGKGNTEAFF. The DNA of the CDR3 is TGTGCCAGCAGTTTTGTTTTATGGACAGGGGGTAAAGGAAACACTGAAGCTTTCTTT. The rearrangement links TRBV28 to TRBJ1-1; 10 bases map to TRBD1. The CDR3 is 19 amino acids. V shed 3 bases and J 2 bases; nucleotides not matched to a gene: 15. Germline loops: CDR1 MDHEN, CDR2 SYDVKM.

The chain couples TRBV7-3 to TRBJ2-2; tentative D call: TRBD2 (5 bases). The CDR3 has 12 residues. V shed 11 bases and J shed 8 bases, with 15 bases lying between them. CDR1 and CDR2 (germline): SGHTA, FQGTGA. The CDR3 DNA follows: TGTGCCGTCCTCGGGGTAGCAGGGGAGCTGTTTTTT. Protein product: CAVLGVAGELFF. Combining the CDR3 with reference TRBV7-3 and TRBJ2-2 gives the whole variable domain GAGVSQTPSNKVTEKGKYVELRCDPISGHTALYWYRQSLGQGPEFLIYFQGTGAADDSGLPNDRFFAVRPEGSVSTLKIQRTERGDSAVYLCAVLGVAGELFFGEGSRLTVL.

This clone has a single count. The chain uses TRBV9 and TRBJ2-1; TRBD1 matches at 8 bases. The CDR3 is 16 amino acids. V dropped 5 bases and J dropped 0; count of bases not matched to a gene: 7. Germline CDR1 and CDR2: SGDLS and YYNGEE. The CDR3 DNA follows: TGTGCCAGCAGTCAGGGGGCTTTAAGCTCCTACAATGAGCAGTTCTTC. It is translated as CASSQGALSSYNEQFF.

This clone was observed a single time. The V and J genes are TRBV19 and TRBJ2-5, with 7 positions matching TRBD1. The CDR3 covers 13 residues. CDR1 and CDR2 from the germline V gene are LNHDA and SQIVND (reference sequence). The ends lost 8 bases at V and 5 bases at J; junction bases unmatched: 8. The CDR3 DNA reads TGTGCCAGTCAACAACAGGGGTGGGAGACCCAGTACTTC. Encoded protein: CASQQQGWETQYF.

V is TRBV18 and J is TRBJ1-3; D unclear. The germline gives CDR1 KGHSH, CDR2 LQKENI. V was trimmed by 5 bases and J by 3 bases, leaving 20 bases between them. The CDR3 contains 17 residues. This CDR3 is CASSMRATAKSGNTIYF. The CDR3 nucleotides are TGTGCCAGCTCAATGAGGGCGACCGCCAAAAGTGGAAACACCATATATTTT.

The rearrangement joins TRBV13 to TRBJ1-1; D remains unclear. The germline V gene encodes CDR1 PRHDT and CDR2 FYEKMQ (reference sequence). The CDR3 is 13 amino acids. The V end lost 5 bases, the J end lost 1 base, and 8 bases lay between the germline ends. CDR3 loop: CASSPQENTEAFF. In nucleotides, the CDR3 is TGTGCCAGCAGCCCTCAGGAGAACACTGAAGCTTTCTTT.

J is TRBJ1-1 and V is TRBV5-4, with D possibly being TRBD1 (5 bases). CDR1 and CDR2 (germline): SGHNT, YYREEE (reference sequence). The CDR3 spans 14 residues. Trimming left V 3 bases short and J 0 bases short, with 9 bases between. CDR3 residues: CASSWGGMNTEAFF. In nucleotides, the CDR3 is TGTGCCAGCAGCTGGGGGGGGATGAACACTGAAGCTTTCTTT.

The V call is TRBV6-5, the J call TRBJ1-1; D gene ambiguous. V lost 5 bases and J 2 bases, leaving 12 bases between the germline ends. CDR1 MNHEY and CDR2 SVGAGI come from the germline V gene. The CDR3 runs 14 residues. The CDR3 region is CASSTYTANTEAFF. The CDR3 nucleotides are TGTGCCAGCAGTACCTATACAGCTAACACTGAAGCTTTCTTT.